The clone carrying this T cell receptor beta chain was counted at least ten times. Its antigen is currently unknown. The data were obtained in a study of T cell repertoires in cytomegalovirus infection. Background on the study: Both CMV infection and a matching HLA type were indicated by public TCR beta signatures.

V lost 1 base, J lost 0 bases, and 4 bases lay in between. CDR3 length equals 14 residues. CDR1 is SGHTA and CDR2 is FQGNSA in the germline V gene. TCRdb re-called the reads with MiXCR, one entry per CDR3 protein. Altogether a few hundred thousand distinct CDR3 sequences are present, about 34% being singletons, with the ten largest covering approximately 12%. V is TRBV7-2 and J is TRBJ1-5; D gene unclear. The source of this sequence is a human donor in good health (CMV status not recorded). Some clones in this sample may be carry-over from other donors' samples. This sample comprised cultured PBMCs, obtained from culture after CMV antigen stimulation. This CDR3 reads CASSLGLSNQPQHF. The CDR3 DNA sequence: TGTGCCAGCAGCTTAGGACTTAGCAATCAGCCCCAGCATTTT.